One and the same sample provided the 10 T cell receptor beta chains below, sequenced in a study of early T cells in non-severe SARS-CoV-2 infection. MiXCR, run by TCRdb on the 5' RACE reads, gives a single entry per CDR3 protein. The repertoire has roughly 93,000 distinct CDR3 sequences, about 10% of them found once; the top ten carry around 5.1%. Input material: whole blood. The receptors shown here come from an adult who was a healthcare worker with PCR-confirmed SARS-CoV-2 infection or an uninfected control (not recorded which).

This sequence joins TRBV7-3 and TRBJ2-2, with TRBD1 identical over 8 bases. The ends lost 5 bases at V and 4 bases at J; junction bases unmatched: 6. Germline V gene sequence: CDR1 SGHTA, CDR2 FQGTGA. The CDR3 runs to 15 residues. The CDR3 DNA sequence: TGTGCCAGCAGCCTCGACAGGGGAGGCACCGGGGAGCTGTTTTTT. It specifies CASSLDRGGTGELFF. Supplemented by reference TRBV7-3 and TRBJ2-2, the full variable domain reads GAGVSQTPSNKVTEKGKYVELRCDPISGHTALYWYRQSLGQGPEFLIYFQGTGAADDSGLPNDRFFAVRPEGSVSTLKIQRTERGDSAVYLCASSLDRGGTGELFFGEGSRLTVL.

The J gene is TRBJ2-3, the V gene TRBV3-1; 12 bases align to TRBD2. Trimming removed 4 bases from V and 0 bases from J; junction bases left unmatched: 2. Per germline, CDR1 LGHDT and CDR2 YNNKEL (reference sequence). The CDR3 runs to 16 residues. CDR3 nucleotide sequence: TGTGCCAGCAGCCCCGGACTAGCGGGGAGCACAGATACGCAGTATTTT. Translated: CASSPGLAGSTDTQYF.

Only a few counts were recorded for this clonotype. At one end, the junction sequence differs from germline, possibly due to a read error. V usage is TRBV2 and J usage is TRBJ1-6, with 11 bases lining up with TRBD1. This CDR3 comprises 19 residues. Germline-derived CDR1 and CDR2 are SNHLY and FYNNEI. CDR3: CACRARTGGLSSYNSPLHF. The CDR3, as DNA: TGTGCCTGCAGAGCGAGGACAGGGGGCCTATCCTCCTATAATTCACCCCTCCACTTT.

This clonotype was detected many times. V and J are TRBV12-3 or TRBV12-4 and TRBJ2-2, with TRBD1 as a possible D gene (5 bases). V lost 7 bases and J lost 4, with 16 bases in between. CDR3 length equals 15 residues. The CDR3 spells CASTNRGVGTGELFF. The DNA for the CDR3 is TGTGCCAGCACGAATAGGGGTGTCGGCACCGGGGAGCTGTTTTTT.

In its sample, this clonotype was seen a few times. J is TRBJ1-2 and V is TRBV18; the D is unclear. The CDR3 has 14 residues. Trimming shortened V by 4 bases and J by 6 bases, and 15 bases separated the two germline ends. Germline loops: CDR1 KGHSH, CDR2 LQKENI. CDR3 sequence (DNA): TGTGCCAGCTCACAGGGCAGGCCGAATCATGGCTACACCTTC. Translating gives CASSQGRPNHGYTF.

This clonotype has just a few counts. The V and J genes are TRBV6-5 and TRBJ2-3; maybe TRBD1 (6 bases). The CDR3 is 14 amino acids. CDR1 and CDR2 (germline): MNHEY, SVGAGI. V lost 2 bases to trimming and J lost 1 base, with 7 bases between them. CDR3 amino acids: CASSYNRGTDTQYF. The DNA for the CDR3 is TGTGCCAGCAGTTACAACAGGGGCACAGATACGCAGTATTTT.

The chain carries TRBV11-3 and TRBJ2-5; TRBD1 matches at 10 bases. CDR3 length: 14 amino acids. Germline CDR1 reads SGHNT; CDR2 reads YENEEA. With V trimmed by 7 bases and J by 7 bases, 9 bases remained unmatched. The CDR3 DNA follows: TGTGCCAGCACACCCGGGACAGGGGAGGTGACCCAGTACTTC. Translating gives CASTPGTGEVTQYF.

This clonotype was recorded only once. At one of its ends the junction is not consistent with the germline gene, which may arise from a read error. The chain recombines TRBV7-2 with TRBJ2-5; 12 nucleotides align to TRBD1. The CDR3 spans 17 residues. CDR1 is SGHTA, CDR2 FQGNSA, per germline. The CDR3 here is CASSPAGTGGRGETRYF. The CDR3 coding sequence is TGTGCCAGCAGCCCCGCCGGGACAGGGGGCCGCGGTGAGACCCGGTACTTC.

This clonotype was recorded at least ten times. The genes are TRBV2 and TRBJ2-2; 11 nucleotides agree with TRBD2. The germline gives CDR1 SNHLY, CDR2 FYNNEI. The ends lost 2 bases at V and 7 bases at J; junction bases unmatched: 6. This CDR3 region has 16 residues. The CDR3 DNA reads TGTGCCAGCAGTGAAAAACTAGCGGGAGAAAACGGGGAGCTGTTTTTT. This sequence encodes CASSEKLAGENGELFF.

The chain joins TRBV18 to TRBJ2-7; 8 bases line up with TRBD2. CDR1 is KGHSH, CDR2 LQKENI, per germline. The CDR3 has 16 residues. Losses at the gene ends were 0 bases for V and 7 bases for J; bases not matched to a gene: 11. The CDR3, as DNA: TGTGCCAGCTCACCACCGGTCCGGGGGGGGGTGAGTGAGCAGTACTTC. Its translation: CASSPPVRGGVSEQYF.